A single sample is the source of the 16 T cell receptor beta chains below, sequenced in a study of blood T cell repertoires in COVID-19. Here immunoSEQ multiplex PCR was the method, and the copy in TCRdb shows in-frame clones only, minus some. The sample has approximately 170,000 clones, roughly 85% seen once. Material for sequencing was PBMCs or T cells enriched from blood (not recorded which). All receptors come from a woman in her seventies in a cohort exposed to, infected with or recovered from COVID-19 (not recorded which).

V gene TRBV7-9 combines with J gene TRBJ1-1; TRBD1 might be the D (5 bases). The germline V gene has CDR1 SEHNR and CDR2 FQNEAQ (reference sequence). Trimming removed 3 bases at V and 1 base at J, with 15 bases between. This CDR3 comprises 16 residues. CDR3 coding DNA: TGTGCCAGCAGCTTCCCGCAAGGTAGGGGGAACACTGAAGCTTTCTTT. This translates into CASSFPQGRGNTEAFF. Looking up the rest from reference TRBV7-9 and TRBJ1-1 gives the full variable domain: DTGVSQNPRHKITKRGQNVTFRCDPISEHNRLYWYRQTLGQGPEFLTYFQNEAQLEKSRLLSDRFSAERPKGSFSTLEIQRTEQGDSAMYLCASSFPQGRGNTEAFFGQGTRLTVV.

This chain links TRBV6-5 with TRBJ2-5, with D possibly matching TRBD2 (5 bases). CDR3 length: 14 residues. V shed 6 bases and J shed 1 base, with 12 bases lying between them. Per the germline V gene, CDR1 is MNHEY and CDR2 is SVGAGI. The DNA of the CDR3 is TGTGCCAGCAGCGGACCGACTATCCAAGAGACCCAGTACTTC. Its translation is CASSGPTIQETQYF.

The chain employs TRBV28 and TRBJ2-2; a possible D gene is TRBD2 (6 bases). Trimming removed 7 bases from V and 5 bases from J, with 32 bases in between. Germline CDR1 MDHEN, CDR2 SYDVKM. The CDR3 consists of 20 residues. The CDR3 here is CASTNPRSSGTSWGTGELFF. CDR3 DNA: TGTGCCAGCACCAACCCGAGGAGTAGCGGAACCTCCTGGGGGACCGGGGAGCTGTTTTTT.

The CDR3 DNA reads TGCGCCAGCAGCCCTATCTCTGGAAACACCATATATTTT. It encodes CASSPISGNTIYF. The chain recombines TRBV4-1 with TRBJ1-3; no clear D gene. The CDR3 is made up of 13 amino acids. Germline V gene lookup returns CDR1 MGHRA and CDR2 YSYEKL. The germline V and J ends were trimmed by 4 bases and 0 bases, with 4 bases remaining between them.

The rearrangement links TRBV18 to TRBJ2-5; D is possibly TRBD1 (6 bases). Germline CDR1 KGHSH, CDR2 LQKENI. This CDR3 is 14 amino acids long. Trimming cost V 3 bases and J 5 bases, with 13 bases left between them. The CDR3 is CASSPLGALETQYF. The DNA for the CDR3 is TGTGCCAGCTCACCCCTGGGGGCCCTGGAGACCCAGTACTTC. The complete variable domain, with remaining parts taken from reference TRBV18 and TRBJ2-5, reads NAGVMQNPRHLVRRRGQEARLRCSPMKGHSHVYWYRQLPEEGLKFMVYLQKENIIDESGMPKERFSAEFPKEGPSILRIQQVVRGDSAAYFCASSPLGALETQYFGPGTRLLVL.

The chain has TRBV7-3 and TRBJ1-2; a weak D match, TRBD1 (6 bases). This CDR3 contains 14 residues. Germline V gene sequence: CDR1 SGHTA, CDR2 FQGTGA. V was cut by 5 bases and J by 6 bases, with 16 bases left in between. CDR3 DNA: TGTGCCAGCAGCCTGGGAACACAGGGCGATGGCTACACCTTC. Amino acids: CASSLGTQGDGYTF.

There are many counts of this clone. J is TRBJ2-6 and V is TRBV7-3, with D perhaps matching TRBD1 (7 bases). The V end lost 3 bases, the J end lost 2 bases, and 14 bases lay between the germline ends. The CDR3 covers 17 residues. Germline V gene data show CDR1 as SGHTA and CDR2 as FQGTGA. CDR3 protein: CASSFQGGSTGANVLTF. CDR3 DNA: TGTGCCAGCAGCTTCCAGGGGGGATCTACTGGGGCCAACGTCCTGACTTTC.

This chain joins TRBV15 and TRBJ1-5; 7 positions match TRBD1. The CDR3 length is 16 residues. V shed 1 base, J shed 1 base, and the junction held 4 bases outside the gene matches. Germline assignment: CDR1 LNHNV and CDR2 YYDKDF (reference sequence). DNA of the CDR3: TGTGCCACCAGCAGAGGAACAGGGGTGAGCAATCAGCCCCAGCATTTT. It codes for CATSRGTGVSNQPQHF.

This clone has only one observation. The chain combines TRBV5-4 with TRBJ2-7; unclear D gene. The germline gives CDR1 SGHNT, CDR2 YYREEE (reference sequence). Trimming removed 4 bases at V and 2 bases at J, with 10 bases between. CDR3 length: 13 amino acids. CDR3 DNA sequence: TGTGCCAGCAGCAAACTTCCCACCTACGAGCAGTACTTC. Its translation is CASSKLPTYEQYF.

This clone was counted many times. Here the CDR3 DNA reads TGTGCCACCATCCCGAGCTCCTATAATTCACCCCTCCACTTT. Its protein product is CATIPSSYNSPLHF. V is TRBV9 and J is TRBJ1-6; D remains unclear. This CDR3 is built from 14 residues. Between the trimmed V and J ends, which lost 9 bases and 0 bases, there was a span of 10 bases. Germline V lookup: CDR1 SGDLS, CDR2 YYNGEE.

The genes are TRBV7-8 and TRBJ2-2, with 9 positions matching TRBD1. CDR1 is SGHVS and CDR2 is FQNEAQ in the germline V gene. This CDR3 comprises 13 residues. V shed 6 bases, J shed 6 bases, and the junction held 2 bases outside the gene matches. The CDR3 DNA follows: TGTGCCAGCAGACGACAGGGGGCCGGGGAGCTGTTTTTT. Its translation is CASRRQGAGELFF.

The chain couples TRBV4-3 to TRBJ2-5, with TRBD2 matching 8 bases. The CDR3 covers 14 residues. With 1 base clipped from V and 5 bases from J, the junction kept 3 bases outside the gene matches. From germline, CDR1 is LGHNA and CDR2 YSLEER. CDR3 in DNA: TGCGCCAGCAGCCAAGCGGGAGGGGCGGAGACCCAGTACTTC. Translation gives CASSQAGGAETQYF.

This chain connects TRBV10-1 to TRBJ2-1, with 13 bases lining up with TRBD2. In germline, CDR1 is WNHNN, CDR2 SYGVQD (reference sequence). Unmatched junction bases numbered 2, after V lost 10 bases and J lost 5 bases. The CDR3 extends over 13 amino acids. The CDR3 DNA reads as TGCGCCACAGGGACTAGCGGGAACAATGAGCAGTTCTTC. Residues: CATGTSGNNEQFF.

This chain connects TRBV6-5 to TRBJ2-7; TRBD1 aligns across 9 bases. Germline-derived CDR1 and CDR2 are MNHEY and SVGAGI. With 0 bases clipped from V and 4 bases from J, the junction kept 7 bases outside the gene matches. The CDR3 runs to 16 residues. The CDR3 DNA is TGTGCCAGCAGTTACTCCGACAGGGGGTCTGGGTACGAGCAGTACTTC. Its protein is CASSYSDRGSGYEQYF.

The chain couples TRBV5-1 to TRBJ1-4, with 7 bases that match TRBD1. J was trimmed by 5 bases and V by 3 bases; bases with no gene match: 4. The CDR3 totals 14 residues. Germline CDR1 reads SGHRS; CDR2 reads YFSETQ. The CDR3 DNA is TGCGCCAGCAGCTCGGGACAGCAAAATGAAAAACTGTTTTTT. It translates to CASSSGQQNEKLFF. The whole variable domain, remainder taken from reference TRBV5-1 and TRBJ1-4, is KAGVTQTPRYLIKTRGQQVTLSCSPISGHRSVSWYQQTPGQGLQFLFEYFSETQRNKGNFPGRFSGRQFSNSRSEMNVSTLELGDSALYLCASSSGQQNEKLFFGSGTQLSVL.

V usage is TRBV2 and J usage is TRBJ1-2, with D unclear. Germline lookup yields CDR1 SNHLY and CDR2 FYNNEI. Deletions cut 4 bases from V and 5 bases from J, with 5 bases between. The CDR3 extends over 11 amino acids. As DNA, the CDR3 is TGTGCCAGCAGTGTCGAGTATGGCTACACCTTC. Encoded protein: CASSVEYGYTF.